A single sample gave rise to the 24 T cell receptor beta chains below, sequenced in a study of PD-1 blockade in classical Hodgkin lymphoma. Using immunoSEQ multiplex PCR, the repertoire was profiled, and TCRdb retains in-frame clones only, with some absent. The profile covers tens of thousands of clones, with just under 75% appearing a single time and about 15% taken by the ten largest. All trial patients relapsed after autologous stem cell transplantation. The material sequenced was peripheral blood mononuclear cells (PBMCs), taken before the second cycle of nivolumab. Receptors were obtained from a human donor with classical Hodgkin lymphoma.

The table lists this clone with a count of one. The V call is TRBV7-8, the J call TRBJ1-2; TRBD1 matches 7 bases. CDR1 SGHVS and CDR2 FQNEAQ come from the germline V gene. Trimming at V came to 1 base and at J to 8 bases, leaving 10 bases not matched to a gene. This CDR3 has 15 amino acids. The CDR3: CASSLERGGLGGYTF. Written as DNA, the CDR3 is TGTGCCAGCAGCTTAGAGAGAGGGGGCTTAGGGGGCTACACCTTC.

The rearrangement links TRBV6-1 to TRBJ2-3; TRBD1 agrees at 10 bases. CDR1 is MNHNS, CDR2 SASEGT, per germline. Germline trimming cut 7 bases from V and 4 bases from J; bases unmatched to any gene: 8. The CDR3 has 15 residues. CDR3 nucleotides: TGTGCCAGCACCCAGGGACAGGGGACCGCAGATACGCAGTATTTT. It translates to CASTQGQGTADTQYF.

The chain uses TRBV19 and TRBJ2-1, with D perhaps matching TRBD1 (5 bases). The V gene lost 9 bases and the J gene lost 3 bases, with 18 bases spanning the gap. Germline CDR1 and CDR2: LNHDA and SQIVND (reference sequence). The CDR3 consists of 15 residues. CDR3 sequence (DNA): TGTGCCAGATTTTCGCGAGGACACAACTACAATGAGCAGTTCTTC. This translates into CARFSRGHNYNEQFF.

This clone has a single count. This chain uses TRBV6-6 with TRBJ1-3; no firm D call. The CDR3 contains 14 residues. V was shortened by 6 bases and J by 3 bases, with 12 bases between the two germline ends. Germline V gives CDR1 MNHNY, CDR2 SVGAGI (reference sequence). The CDR3 DNA reads as TGTGCCAGCAGGGCCGGACTAAATGGAAACACCATATATTTT. Its protein product is CASRAGLNGNTIYF.

J is TRBJ1-1 and V is TRBV2; unclear D gene. The V end lost 8 bases, the J end lost 6 bases, and 7 bases lay between the germline ends. CDR1 SNHLY and CDR2 FYNNEI come from the germline V gene. This CDR3 comprises 10 residues. The CDR3 sequence: CASGWAEAFF. The DNA for the CDR3 is TGTGCCAGCGGGTGGGCTGAAGCTTTCTTT. The full variable domain, with the rest looked up from reference TRBV2 and TRBJ1-1, is EPEVTQTPSHQVTQMGQEVILRCVPISNHLYFYWYRQILGQKVEFLVSFYNNEISEKSEIFDDQFSVERPDGSNFTLKIRSTKLEDSAMYFCASGWAEAFFGQGTRLTVV.

The rearrangement links TRBV7-9 to TRBJ2-7, with 10 bases aligning to TRBD1. The CDR3 has 18 amino acids. Germline CDR1 reads SEHNR; CDR2 reads FQNEAQ (reference sequence). J gave up 4 bases and V 1 base, and 13 bases lay outside the gene matches. CDR3 in DNA: TGTGCCAGCAGCTTAGTGGGCGGAGGGACAGGGGCTGGGTACGAGCAGTACTTC. Its protein product is CASSLVGGGTGAGYEQYF. Supplemented by reference TRBV7-9 and TRBJ2-7, the full variable domain reads DTGVSQNPRHKITKRGQNVTFRCDPISEHNRLYWYRQTLGQGPEFLTYFQNEAQLEKSRLLSDRFSAERPKGSFSTLEIQRTEQGDSAMYLCASSLVGGGTGAGYEQYFGPGTRLTVT.

V gene TRBV19 combines with J gene TRBJ2-7; a possible D gene is TRBD1 (5 bases). The CDR3 consists of 14 residues. CDR1 and CDR2 (germline): LNHDA, SQIVND (reference sequence). Trimming pared 7 bases from V and 0 bases from J, leaving 13 bases between. CDR3 coding DNA: TGTGCCAGTACCCTAGACAGCAGCTCCTACGAGCAGTACTTC. It specifies CASTLDSSSYEQYF.

V gene TRBV9 combines with J gene TRBJ1-5, with D possibly matching TRBD1 (5 bases). CDR3 length: 15 amino acids. V dropped 4 bases and J dropped 6 bases, with 17 bases sitting between them. Germline V gives CDR1 SGDLS, CDR2 YYNGEE. CDR3 protein: CASSPGGAETQPQHF. Here the CDR3 DNA reads TGTGCCAGCAGCCCGGGCGGGGCAGAAACTCAGCCCCAGCATTTT.

The genes are TRBV19 and TRBJ1-5, with D unclear. CDR3 length: 13 amino acids. Trimming took off 6 bases at V and 1 base at J, with 7 bases between the two ends. The V gene's germline CDR1 is LNHDA and CDR2 SQIVND (reference sequence). The CDR3: CASSPMSNQPQHF. In DNA, the CDR3 is TGTGCCAGTAGCCCGATGAGCAATCAGCCCCAGCATTTT.

J is TRBJ2-7 and V is TRBV5-6; D remains unclear. Deletions cut 0 bases from V and 3 bases from J, with 4 bases between. Germline CDR1 and CDR2: SGHDT and YYEEEE. The length of the CDR3 is 12 residues. CDR3 bases: TGTGCCAGCAGCTTGGGGGACTACGAGCAGTACTTC. Its protein product is CASSLGDYEQYF.

The gene calls are TRBV7-7 and TRBJ2-5; D possibly matches TRBD1 or TRBD2 (5 bases each). Per the germline V gene, CDR1 is SSHAT and CDR2 is FNYEAQ (reference sequence). Trimming shortened V by 1 base and J by 5 bases, and 17 bases separated the two germline ends. This CDR3 comprises 16 residues. CDR3 coding DNA: TGTGCCAGCAGCTTAGGCCCGGGTTGGGGGTGGGAGACCCAGTACTTC. Protein sequence: CASSLGPGWGWETQYF.

The chain carries TRBV30 and TRBJ2-7; D gene unclear. Germline V gene sequence: CDR1 GTSNPN, CDR2 SVGIG (reference sequence). The CDR3 spans 13 residues. V gave up 4 bases and J gave up 2 bases, with 12 bases separating them. CDR3 in DNA: TGTGCCTGGATTCTAGGGAACACCTACGAGCAGTACTTC. Residues: CAWILGNTYEQYF.

This clone was detected only a few times. The chain has TRBV11-3 and TRBJ2-2, with TRBD1 matching 9 bases. V was pared by 3 bases and J by 6 bases, with 8 bases of the junction left unmatched. This CDR3 has 16 amino acids. Germline lookup yields CDR1 SGHNT and CDR2 YENEEA. DNA for the CDR3: TGTGCCAGCAGCTTTTGGACAGGGGAAGAGGCCGGGGAGCTGTTTTTT. Its protein product is CASSFWTGEEAGELFF. Supplemented by reference TRBV11-3 and TRBJ2-2, the full variable domain reads EAGVVQSPRYKIIEKKQPVAFWCNPISGHNTLYWYLQNLGQGPELLIRYENEEAVDDSQLPKDRFSAERLKGVDSTLKIQPAELGDSAVYLCASSFWTGEEAGELFFGEGSRLTVL.

This chain joins TRBV25-1 and TRBJ1-1; D not resolved. Germline lookup yields CDR1 MGHDK and CDR2 SYGVNS. The CDR3 runs to 14 residues. The germline V and J ends were trimmed by 4 bases and 3 bases, with 12 bases remaining between them. CDR3: CASSVTGRDTEAFF. Written as DNA, the CDR3 is TGTGCCAGCAGTGTCACCGGGAGGGACACTGAAGCTTTCTTT.

The CDR3, as DNA: TGTGCCAGCTCACCACAGGGGAACACCATATATTTT. Its translation is CASSPQGNTIYF. V usage is TRBV18 and J usage is TRBJ1-3; weak D call: TRBD1 (5 bases). Trimming left V 1 base short and J 7 bases short, with 5 bases between. The CDR3 extends over 12 amino acids. CDR1 is KGHSH and CDR2 is LQKENI in the germline V gene.

The V gene is TRBV9, the J gene TRBJ2-7; D unclear. The V gene's germline CDR1 is SGDLS and CDR2 YYNGEE. Trimming pared 6 bases from V and 0 bases from J, leaving 13 bases between. This CDR3 contains 14 residues. The CDR3: CASTSTEFSYEQYF. The DNA for the CDR3 is TGTGCCAGCACGAGTACAGAATTCTCCTACGAGCAGTACTTC. Together with reference TRBV9 and TRBJ2-7, the CDR3 gives the full variable domain: DSGVTQTPKHLITATGQRVTLRCSPRSGDLSVYWYQQSLDQGLQFLIQYYNGEERAKGNILERFSAQQFPDLHSELNLSSLELGDSALYFCASTSTEFSYEQYFGPGTRLTVT.

This clone appeared once. The chain is built from TRBV7-2 and TRBJ1-1; perhaps TRBD1 as D (5 bases). CDR3 size: 14 residues. Trimming removed 5 bases from V and 3 bases from J, with 13 bases in between. Per germline, CDR1 SGHTA and CDR2 FQGNSA. DNA for the CDR3: TGTGCCAGCAGCCTAAGACCCAGGGACACTGAAGCTTTCTTT. Its translation is CASSLRPRDTEAFF. Using reference TRBV7-2 and TRBJ1-1 for the parts outside the CDR3, the full variable domain is GAGVSQSPSNKVTEKGKDVELRCDPISGHTALYWYRQSLGQGLEFLIYFQGNSAPDKSGLPSDRFSAERTGGSVSTLTIQRTQQEDSAVYLCASSLRPRDTEAFFGQGTRLTVV.

V usage is TRBV6-1 and J usage is TRBJ1-1; 7 positions agree with TRBD1. The CDR3 length is 13 residues. V gave up 6 bases and J gave up 3 bases; unmatched junction bases: 4. Germline values: CDR1 MNHNS, CDR2 SASEGT. The CDR3 nucleotides read TGTGCCAGCAGCACGACAGGGTACACTGAAGCTTTCTTT. Its protein is CASSTTGYTEAFF.

This chain joins TRBV7-2 and TRBJ2-5; D is unresolved. V lost 2 bases, J lost 4 bases, and 5 bases lay in between. The CDR3 is 12 residues long. Per the germline V gene, CDR1 is SGHTA and CDR2 is FQGNSA. CDR3 DNA: TGTGCCAGCAGCTTACTCGCAGAGACCCAGTACTTC. Translation: CASSLLAETQYF.

This clone showed up just once. The V call is TRBV4-3, the J call TRBJ1-2; 7 positions agree with TRBD1. Germline V gives CDR1 LGHNA, CDR2 YSLEER. The CDR3 is 15 residues long. With 0 bases clipped from V and 4 bases from J, the junction kept 5 bases outside the gene matches. The CDR3 loop is CASSQERDSGYGYTF. The CDR3 nucleotides are TGCGCCAGCAGCCAAGAAAGGGACAGCGGCTATGGCTACACCTTC.

The chain combines TRBV28 with TRBJ2-7; D may be TRBD2 (7 bases). V was trimmed by 0 bases and J by 2 bases, leaving 8 bases between them. CDR1 MDHEN and CDR2 SYDVKM come from the germline V gene. This CDR3 comprises 14 residues. In nucleotides, the CDR3 is TGTGCCAGCAGTTTATGGGGGGGGCCCTACGAGCAGTACTTC. Translating gives CASSLWGGPYEQYF.

V is TRBV30 and J is TRBJ1-1; D remains unclear. The germline V gene has CDR1 GTSNPN and CDR2 SVGIG (reference sequence). V was cut by 8 bases and J by 4 bases, with 17 bases left in between. CDR3 size: 13 residues. The CDR3 protein is CARSGLGGTEAFF. In nucleotides, the CDR3 is TGTGCCCGGTCGGGTCTGGGAGGCACTGAAGCTTTCTTT.

The chain has TRBV6-5 and TRBJ1-1; D gene unclear. V shed 9 bases and J shed 1 base, with 15 bases lying between them. This CDR3 comprises 14 residues. The germline gives CDR1 MNHEY, CDR2 SVGAGI. The CDR3: CASLGNLGNTEAFF. For the CDR3, the DNA is TGTGCCAGTTTAGGGAATTTGGGGAACACTGAAGCTTTCTTT.

This rearrangement joins TRBV15 to TRBJ2-3; 8 bases are a match to TRBD1. Germline V gene sequence: CDR1 LNHNV, CDR2 YYDKDF (reference sequence). The CDR3 runs 14 residues. V was clipped by 5 bases and J by 6 bases; unmatched bases: 7. The CDR3, as DNA: TGTGCCACCAGCGGACAGGGCCCGCGGGATACGCAGTATTTT. Translating it yields CATSGQGPRDTQYF.